These 5 T cell receptor beta chains were sequenced from one sample in a study of CD8 T cells in ankylosing spondylitis. TCRdb reprocessed the 5' RACE reads via MiXCR and lists one record per CDR3 protein. The sample contains approximately 210,000 distinct CDR3 sequences, 9.5% to 15% of which appear only once. Sequencing input: blood, either unsorted or a sorted T cell fraction (not recorded which). These receptors were obtained from a male donor with ankylosing spondylitis or in good health (not recorded which).

This sequence joins TRBV5-1 and TRBJ2-5; 8 bases map to TRBD2. From germline, CDR1 is SGHRS and CDR2 YFSETQ. The junction had 5 bases not matched to a gene; V was cut back by 2 bases and J by 8 bases. The length of the CDR3 is 13 residues. The CDR3 coding sequence is TGCGCCAGCAGCTTTCTCGGGGGGGAAACCCAGTACTTC. It codes for CASSFLGGETQYF.

This clonotype showed up just a few times. CDR3 sequence reads: CASSLAGDLYNEQFF. CDR3 sequence (DNA): TGTGCCAGCTCCTTAGCGGGGGACCTCTACAATGAGCAGTTCTTC. The gene calls are TRBV27 and TRBJ2-1; 9 bases line up with TRBD2. CDR1 MNHEY and CDR2 SMNVEV come from the germline V gene (reference sequence). The CDR3 contains 15 residues. Trimming at V came to 8 bases and at J to 3 bases, leaving 8 bases not matched to a gene.

The rearrangement joins TRBV6-1 to TRBJ2-4; 8 bases are a match to TRBD2. Trimming at V came to 3 bases and at J to 7 bases, leaving 5 bases not matched to a gene. The CDR3 contains 14 residues. Germline V gives CDR1 MNHNS, CDR2 SASEGT. The DNA of the CDR3 is TGTGCCAGCAGTGACCGGGAGGGATGGAACATTCAGTACTTC. It specifies CASSDREGWNIQYF.

As DNA, the CDR3 is TGTGCCAGCAGCTCCCCTCGTGGGGAAGCCTACAATGAGCAGTTCTTC. It codes for CASSSPRGEAYNEQFF. J is TRBJ2-1 and V is TRBV11-2; D uncertain. Germline CDR1 and CDR2: SGHAT and FQNNGV. The length of the CDR3 is 16 residues. The ends were cut back, 4 bases at V and 2 bases at J, with 15 bases in the middle.

Turning to this clonotype: Possible read error: a much larger clone is one base away. The rearrangement uses TRBV25-1 and TRBJ2-2; tentatively, D is TRBD2 (6 bases). The CDR3 runs to 14 residues. The germline CDR1 and CDR2 sequences are MGHDK and SYGVNS. The CDR3 reads CDSHGEDNTGELFF. The CDR3 region has the DNA TGTGACAGCCACGGGGAGGACAACACCGGGGAGCTGTTTTTT.